Following are 7 T cell receptor beta chains from one sample sequenced in a study of blood T cells in healthy people across ages. It was with a sample-barcoded 5' primer and a J-beta primer mix that a second PCR of roughly 7 to 12 cycles was run. TCRdb reanalysed the 5' RACE reads using MiXCR and keeps one entry per CDR3 protein. The sample lists 1.5 million to 2 million distinct CDR3 sequences, roughly 28% occurring once. The sample comprised blood. The origin of the receptors is a woman between 25 and 40 years old in good health.

This clonotype has ten or more counts. The genes are TRBV7-9 and TRBJ2-5; D may be TRBD2 (6 bases). The CDR3 has 15 amino acids. V was pared by 2 bases and J by 5 bases, with 15 bases between. CDR1 is SEHNR, CDR2 FQNEAQ, per germline (reference sequence). This CDR3 reads CASSLSSGVWETQYF. The DNA of the CDR3 is TGTGCCAGCAGCTTAAGTTCGGGGGTTTGGGAGACCCAGTACTTC.

V and J are TRBV29-1 and TRBJ1-1; no clear D gene. The ends were cut back, 3 bases at V and 0 bases at J, with 8 bases in the middle. Germline CDR1 and CDR2: SQVTM and ANQGSEA. The CDR3 sequence is 13 residues long. The CDR3 nucleotides read TGCAGCGTTGAGAGAGTTGTGAACACTGAAGCTTTCTTT. This encodes CSVERVVNTEAFF.

This clonotype was detected only a few times. The V and J genes are TRBV20-1 and TRBJ1-5; 7 nucleotides line up with TRBD1. The CDR3 spans 14 residues. Germline values: CDR1 DFQATT, CDR2 SNEGSKA (reference sequence). V shed 5 bases, J shed 9 bases, and the junction held 13 bases outside the gene matches. The CDR3 is CSAPARDRALPQHF. In nucleotides, the CDR3 is TGCAGTGCTCCCGCCCGGGACAGAGCTCTGCCCCAGCATTTT.

This clonotype was detected only a few times. The chain recombines TRBV12-3 or TRBV12-4 with TRBJ1-6, with 7 bases that match TRBD1. V dropped 4 bases and J dropped 0; count of bases not matched to a gene: 3. The CDR3 sequence is 16 residues long. Here the CDR3 reads CASSSGGFSYNSPLHF. The CDR3 bases are TGTGCCAGCAGTTCAGGGGGATTCTCCTATAATTCACCCCTCCACTTT.

Here the CDR3 DNA reads TGCGCCAGCAGCTGGACAGGGACCGAGCAGTACTTC. It translates to CASSWTGTEQYF. V and J are TRBV5-1 and TRBJ2-7, with 8 bases aligning to TRBD1. Looked up from germline, CDR1 is SGHRS and CDR2 is YFSETQ. J lost 6 bases, V lost 3 bases, and 2 bases had no gene match. The CDR3 is 12 amino acids. Variable domain in full (rest from reference TRBV5-1 and TRBJ2-7): KAGVTQTPRYLIKTRGQQVTLSCSPISGHRSVSWYQQTPGQGLQFLFEYFSETQRNKGNFPGRFSGRQFSNSRSEMNVSTLELGDSALYLCASSWTGTEQYFGPGTRLTVT.

CDR3 in amino acids: CASSEPSTSGSNEQFF. The DNA of the CDR3 is TGTGCCAGCAGCGAACCTTCAACTAGCGGGAGCAATGAGCAGTTCTTC. The chain employs TRBV7-2 and TRBJ2-1, with 11 bases aligning to TRBD2. V trimming: 5 bases; J trimming: 6 bases; junction bases outside the gene matches: 9. The CDR3 length is 16 residues. Per the germline V gene, CDR1 is SGHTA and CDR2 is FQGNSA.

At least ten counts were recorded for this clonotype. This chain connects TRBV5-1 to TRBJ2-1, with TRBD1 matching over 9 bases. CDR1 is SGHRS, CDR2 YFSETQ, per germline. Unmatched junction bases numbered 11, after V lost 1 base and J lost 9 bases. The CDR3 runs to 16 residues. The CDR3 region has the DNA TGCGCCAGCAGCTTGACCGGGACAGGGCTTTCCTCTGAGCAGTTCTTC. Translation gives CASSLTGTGLSSEQFF.